This is a list of T cell receptor beta chains from one sample in a study of molecular identifiers for immune sequencing clone quantification. MiXCR, run by TCRdb on the PCR reads, gives a single entry per CDR3 protein. The sample includes about 640,000 distinct CDR3 sequences, about 20% of them seen just once. Sequencing used naive CD8+ T cells from blood, with Jurkat cell RNA spiked in. Receptors originate from a human donor in good health. Some libraries in this study had Jurkat cell RNA spiked in. Each CDR3 is given without its conserved first and last residue. D genes are given only for firm matches.

>TRBJ2-3|TRBV30|NA
AWNRKLSTDTQY
>TRBJ1-2|TRBV25-1|NA
ASSDDSYYGYT
>TRBJ2-7|TRBV29-1|NA
SVEDQLGVNEQY
>TRBJ2-5|TRBV4-1|TRBD2
ASSRGLGEETQY
>TRBJ2-7|TRBV30|NA
AWSNNRDDPKNEQY
>TRBJ2-1|TRBV7-3|NA
ASSAGFSSYNEQF
>TRBJ2-7|TRBV7-9|TRBD1
ASSSWDSPVYEQY
>TRBJ2-2|TRBV7-6|NA
ASSRSDSAGELF
>TRBJ2-7|TRBV6-5|NA
ASSYSNGVYEQY
>TRBJ2-7|TRBV7-9|TRBD2
ASSLVAGANEQY
>TRBJ1-2|TRBV12-3/TRBV12-4|NA
ASNATEGYYGYT
>TRBJ2-3|TRBV4-2|NA
ASSQAWDSTQY
>TRBJ1-2|TRBV13|NA
ASSLGIPDVMNYGYT
>TRBJ2-3|TRBV19|NA
ASSNPSGALTDTQY
>TRBJ2-1|TRBV5-4|TRBD1
ASSLDRGQVSYNEQF
>TRBJ2-5|TRBV5-6|TRBD2
ASSLLAGVTETQY
>TRBJ2-3|TRBV6-1|NA
ASTSRADTQY
>TRBJ2-7|TRBV19|TRBD1
ASITGGNVYEQY
>TRBJ1-1|TRBV5-6|NA
ASSFFSGPEAF
>TRBJ1-1|TRBV7-9|NA
ASSLAQGNTGAF
>TRBJ2-3|TRBV7-3|NA
ASSSGTFLTDTQY
>TRBJ2-7|TRBV7-9|TRBD1
ASSADRRYEQY
>TRBJ1-1|TRBV7-9|NA
ASSFSNTEAF
>TRBJ2-2|TRBV9|NA
ASSVGGGAGELF